Listed here are 3 T cell receptor beta chains from one sample, sequenced in a study of T cells in Graves' hyperthyroidism and ophthalmopathy. The TCR beta CDR3 regions underwent amplification using RNA transcripts as the source. Researchers ran a first-round RT-PCR on the TCR CDR3 using the HTBI primer set. TCRdb passed the multiplex PCR reads through MiXCR, listing each CDR3 protein once. The data show hundreds of thousands of distinct CDR3 sequences, 12% to 15% seen once. The sequenced sample consisted of blood. These TCRs come from a woman aged 60 to 75 with Graves' ophthalmopathy.

This clonotype was detected ten times or more. The rearrangement joins TRBV3-1 to TRBJ2-5; 7 bases are shared with TRBD2. Unmatched junction bases numbered 3, after V lost 4 bases and J lost 4 bases. Looked up from germline, CDR1 is LGHDT and CDR2 is YNNKEL (reference sequence). This CDR3 comprises 13 residues. The CDR3 region is CASSPSGIETQYF. The DNA for the CDR3 is TGTGCCAGCAGCCCGAGCGGGATAGAGACCCAGTACTTC.

The chain carries TRBV7-2 and TRBJ2-1, with D perhaps matching TRBD2 (6 bases). The CDR3 is 15 residues long. V lost 1 base to trimming and J lost 2 bases, with 9 bases between them. The germline V gene encodes CDR1 SGHTA and CDR2 FQGNSA. CDR3: CASSLVADPYNEQFF. In nucleotides, the CDR3 is TGTGCCAGCAGCTTAGTAGCGGACCCCTACAATGAGCAGTTCTTC.

This clonotype was found many times. V gene TRBV12-3 or TRBV12-4 combines with J gene TRBJ2-1; no clear D gene. Trimming cost V 7 bases and J 9 bases, with 16 bases left between them. This CDR3 spans 13 amino acids. The CDR3 reads CASTIAPTREQFF. CDR3 sequence (DNA): TGTGCCAGCACCATAGCCCCGACCCGTGAGCAGTTCTTC.